These 26 T cell receptor beta chains share one sample of origin, sequenced in a study of blood T cells in healthy people across ages. The use of a sample-barcoded 5' primer and a J-beta primer mix characterized a second PCR of 7 to 11 cycles. TCRdb re-called the 5' RACE reads through MiXCR, storing one row per CDR3 protein. The table shows approximately 1.5 million distinct CDR3 sequences, with almost 35% occurring only once. The sequenced sample was blood. These receptor sequences come from a woman aged 25 to 45 in good health.

This clonotype was counted only a few times. The rearrangement uses TRBV29-1 and TRBJ2-7; weak D call: TRBD1 (6 bases). CDR3 length equals 14 residues. V gave up 2 bases and J gave up 6 bases, with 17 bases separating them. Germline CDR1 is SQVTM and CDR2 is ANQGSEA. CDR3 sequence reads: CSVERGSGMGEQYF. CDR3 DNA: TGCAGCGTTGAAAGGGGGTCAGGCATGGGCGAGCAGTACTTC.

A few counts support this clonotype. V usage is TRBV3-1 and J usage is TRBJ2-1; D unresolved. This CDR3 comprises 13 residues. Germline V gene sequence: CDR1 LGHDT, CDR2 YNNKEL (reference sequence). V dropped 0 bases and J dropped 7 bases, with 7 bases sitting between them. This chain's CDR3 is CASSQEAANEQFF. CDR3 sequence (DNA): TGTGCCAGCAGCCAAGAAGCAGCGAATGAGCAGTTCTTC.

The CDR3 DNA follows: TGTGCCAGCAGTAGAATTGGCACTGAAGCTTTCTTT. Protein sequence: CASSRIGTEAFF. V is TRBV6-5 and J is TRBJ1-1; the D is unclear. Per germline, CDR1 MNHEY and CDR2 SVGAGI. The CDR3 totals 12 residues. Trimming took 5 bases from V and 4 from J, leaving 8 bases between them.

Concerning this clonotype itself: Mismatch with germline at one junction end may stem from a read error. The chain has TRBV4-1 and TRBJ2-1; no definite D call. This CDR3 is 14 amino acids long. Germline-derived CDR1 and CDR2 are MGHRA and YSYEKL. CDR3 protein: CACRSGRGYNEQFF. The DNA for the CDR3 is TGCGCCTGCAGATCGGGCAGAGGTTACAATGAGCAGTTCTTC.

The rearrangement joins TRBV4-1 to TRBJ1-2; D not certain. Trimming took off 3 bases at V and 6 bases at J, with 20 bases between the two ends. The CDR3 totals 16 residues. Germline V gene lookup returns CDR1 MGHRA and CDR2 YSYEKL. The DNA of the CDR3 is TGCGCCAGCAGCCACTTAACCGGGCTGGGTAAGGATGGCTACACCTTC. Its translation: CASSHLTGLGKDGYTF.

The V call is TRBV4-2, the J call TRBJ1-6, with D possibly being TRBD1 (5 bases). The CDR3 totals 17 residues. The V gene's germline CDR1 is LGHNA and CDR2 YNFKEQ. Trimming stripped 2 bases from V and 4 bases from J, with 15 bases between. In DNA, the CDR3 is TGTGCCAGCAGCCAACAGGGAACCGCGGAATATAATTCACCCCTCCACTTT. Protein product: CASSQQGTAEYNSPLHF.

V and J are TRBV5-8 and TRBJ2-4; perhaps TRBD2 as D (6 bases). V was shortened by 4 bases and J by 1 base, with 15 bases between the two germline ends. CDR1 and CDR2 from the germline V gene are SGHTS and YDEGEE. This CDR3 region has 16 residues. CDR3 region: CASSPTGRLAKNIQYF. The CDR3 nucleotides read TGTGCCAGCAGCCCCACGGGGAGGTTGGCCAAAAACATTCAGTACTTC. Together with reference TRBV5-8 and TRBJ2-4, the CDR3 gives the full variable domain: EAGVTQSPTHLIKTRGQQATLRCSPISGHTSVYWYQQALGLGLQFLLWYDEGEERNRGNFPPRFSGRQFPNYSSELNVNALELEDSALYLCASSPTGRLAKNIQYFGAGTRLSVL.

This clonotype was seen a few times. The chain uses TRBV7-3 and TRBJ1-1, with D perhaps TRBD1 (6 bases). V lost 9 bases to trimming and J lost 3 bases, with 14 bases between them. Looked up from germline, CDR1 is SGHTA and CDR2 is FQGTGA. CDR3 size: 13 residues. CDR3 in DNA: TGTGCCAGTAAAACAGGGCGGGACACTGAAGCTTTCTTT. Its protein product is CASKTGRDTEAFF. Filled out from reference TRBV7-3 and TRBJ1-1, the complete variable domain reads GAGVSQTPSNKVTEKGKYVELRCDPISGHTALYWYRQSLGQGPEFLIYFQGTGAADDSGLPNDRFFAVRPEGSVSTLKIQRTERGDSAVYLCASKTGRDTEAFFGQGTRLTVV.

Ten or more counts support this clonotype. V and J are TRBV5-1 and TRBJ2-7; weak D call: TRBD2 (5 bases). Germline V lookup: CDR1 SGHRS, CDR2 YFSETQ. This CDR3 spans 14 amino acids. The V end lost 5 bases, the J end lost 1 base, and 13 bases lay between the germline ends. The CDR3 DNA reads as TGCGCCAGCAGAACGTCCCGGGATTCCTACGAGCAGTACTTC. Protein sequence: CASRTSRDSYEQYF.

The chain uses TRBV20-1 and TRBJ1-2; the match to TRBD1 covers 7 bases. V lost 7 bases and J lost 8; bases outside the gene matches: 13. The germline gives CDR1 DFQATT, CDR2 SNEGSKA (reference sequence). The CDR3 has 13 residues. Here the CDR3 reads CSDRTGEPWGYTF. In DNA form, the CDR3 reads TGCAGTGACCGGACAGGAGAGCCGTGGGGCTACACCTTC.

This clonotype showed up just a few times. This chain uses TRBV6-1 with TRBJ1-5, with D perhaps TRBD1 (5 bases). Trimming left V 1 base short and J 4 bases short, with 14 bases between. This CDR3 spans 16 amino acids. From germline, CDR1 is MNHNS and CDR2 SASEGT. The chain's CDR3 is CASSEGSGPSNQPQHF. The CDR3 nucleotides are TGTGCCAGCAGTGAAGGGTCAGGGCCTAGTAATCAGCCCCAGCATTTT.

This clonotype was counted ten times or more. This chain connects TRBV20-1 to TRBJ2-7; D remains unclear. The CDR3 is made up of 12 amino acids. Germline V gene sequence: CDR1 DFQATT, CDR2 SNEGSKA (reference sequence). Trimming removed 3 bases at V and 1 base at J, with 7 bases between. The CDR3 bases are TGCAGTGCTAGTTCTGGGTCCTACGAGCAGTACTTC. Its translation is CSASSGSYEQYF.

DNA of the CDR3: TGCAGTGCCACCGACAGGGTAGGGAATCAGCCCCAGCATTTT. Its protein is CSATDRVGNQPQHF. The chain joins TRBV20-1 to TRBJ1-5, with TRBD1 matching 7 bases. CDR3 size: 14 residues. J gave up 4 bases and V 6 bases, and 9 bases lay outside the gene matches. Germline-derived CDR1 and CDR2 are DFQATT and SNEGSKA (reference sequence).

This clonotype was detected ten times or more. CDR3: CAISELSEETQYF. CDR3 nucleotide sequence: TGTGCCATCAGTGAGTTATCAGAAGAGACCCAGTACTTC. The chain recombines TRBV10-3 with TRBJ2-5; D unclear. Trimming removed 1 base from V and 3 bases from J, with 6 bases in between. The CDR3 covers 13 residues. Germline loops: CDR1 ENHRY, CDR2 SYGVKD.

The chain carries TRBV20-1 and TRBJ1-5; 9 nucleotides agree with TRBD1. The CDR3 covers 18 residues. The germline V gene encodes CDR1 DFQATT and CDR2 SNEGSKA (reference sequence). V lost 8 bases, J lost 4 bases, and 21 bases stayed unmatched. The CDR3 DNA is TGCAGTACGTCTCTCCCGGGACAGGGCGCATTTTTTAATCAGCCCCAGCATTTT. Translated, it gives CSTSLPGQGAFFNQPQHF.

The V and J genes are TRBV20-1 and TRBJ1-1; perhaps TRBD1 as D (6 bases). The germline V gene has CDR1 DFQATT and CDR2 SNEGSKA (reference sequence). CDR3 length: 11 amino acids. V was cut by 2 bases and J by 10 bases, with 11 bases left in between. CDR3 sequence reads: CSARQGNVAFF. The CDR3 nucleotides read TGCAGTGCTAGACAGGGGAATGTAGCTTTCTTT.

This rearrangement joins TRBV4-1 to TRBJ1-1; unclear D gene. The CDR3 consists of 15 residues. The V gene's germline CDR1 is MGHRA and CDR2 YSYEKL. V gave up 4 bases and J gave up 4 bases, with 16 bases separating them. This chain's CDR3 is CASSPEIIPGTEAFF. Written as DNA, the CDR3 is TGCGCCAGCAGCCCCGAAATTATCCCGGGCACTGAAGCTTTCTTT.

This clonotype was counted only a few times. This chain links TRBV6-6 with TRBJ2-7, with 7 bases matching TRBD2. Germline-derived CDR1 and CDR2 are MNHNY and SVGAGI (reference sequence). This CDR3 has 13 residues. V lost 8 bases, J lost 7 bases, and 11 bases stayed unmatched. The CDR3 bases are TGTGCCAGCCTCGGTGGGGCGGGAGTGGAGCAGTACTTC. Its protein is CASLGGAGVEQYF.

The table lists this clonotype with a few counts. The V call is TRBV30, the J call TRBJ1-1; a possible D gene is TRBD1 (5 bases). CDR1 is GTSNPN and CDR2 is SVGIG in the germline V gene (reference sequence). V was trimmed by 4 bases and J by 7 bases, leaving 13 bases between them. This CDR3 is 12 amino acids long. The CDR3 DNA reads as TGTGCCTGGATATCAGGGTACGATGAAGCTTTCTTT. It specifies CAWISGYDEAFF.

This clonotype was detected ten times or more. The CDR3 region has the DNA TGCGCCAGCAGCCCCCTAGCGGGGGCCGACAATGAGCAGTTCTTC. It encodes CASSPLAGADNEQFF. The chain uses TRBV5-1 and TRBJ2-1, with 10 bases identical to TRBD2. CDR1 SGHRS and CDR2 YFSETQ come from the germline V gene. The CDR3 covers 15 residues. V was pared by 4 bases and J by 5 bases, with 6 bases of the junction left unmatched. The full variable domain, with the rest looked up from reference TRBV5-1 and TRBJ2-1, is KAGVTQTPRYLIKTRGQQVTLSCSPISGHRSVSWYQQTPGQGLQFLFEYFSETQRNKGNFPGRFSGRQFSNSRSEMNVSTLELGDSALYLCASSPLAGADNEQFFGPGTRLTVL.

The chain recombines TRBV7-2 with TRBJ2-3, with no clear D. The germline V gene encodes CDR1 SGHTA and CDR2 FQGNSA. Trimming took off 2 bases at V and 2 bases at J, with 11 bases between the two ends. The CDR3 contains 15 residues. The CDR3 protein is CASSLWVGNTDTQYF. CDR3 bases: TGTGCCAGCAGCTTATGGGTAGGGAACACAGATACGCAGTATTTT.

The genes are TRBV7-3 and TRBJ2-2; 9 positions agree with TRBD1. This CDR3 region has 14 residues. CDR1 is SGHTA, CDR2 FQGTGA, per germline. V shed 4 bases and J 6 bases; nucleotides not matched to a gene: 3. CDR3 nucleotide sequence: TGTGCCAGCAGCTGGACAGGGGACGCCGGGGAGCTGTTTTTT. The encoded protein is CASSWTGDAGELFF.

This clonotype occurred a few times. The chain combines TRBV5-4 with TRBJ2-1; TRBD1 matches 10 bases. The CDR3 length is 15 residues. CDR1 SGHNT and CDR2 YYREEE come from the germline V gene (reference sequence). V shed 2 bases, J shed 7 bases, and the junction held 6 bases outside the gene matches. Written as DNA, the CDR3 is TGTGCCAGCAGCTTCGACAGGGGGCGAATAAATGAGCAGTTCTTC. It yields the protein CASSFDRGRINEQFF.

This clonotype was detected only a few times. The chain carries TRBV7-8 and TRBJ2-3; 7 positions match TRBD2. Trimming at V came to 5 bases and at J to 2 bases, leaving 10 bases not matched to a gene. CDR1 and CDR2 (germline): SGHVS, FQNEAQ. The CDR3 consists of 16 residues. In DNA form, the CDR3 reads TGTGCCAGCAGCCCCCACCAGCGGGGCCACACAGATACGCAGTATTTT. Amino acids: CASSPHQRGHTDTQYF.

J is TRBJ2-1 and V is TRBV20-1; the match to TRBD2 covers 11 bases. The V gene end was trimmed by 4 bases and the J gene end by 0 bases; junction bases not matched to a gene: 14. This CDR3 is 19 amino acids long. Germline V gene lookup returns CDR1 DFQATT and CDR2 SNEGSKA (reference sequence). The CDR3 nucleotides are TGCAGTGCTAAAAGCCTAGCGGGGGGCCAAAGGAGCTCCTACAATGAGCAGTTCTTC. As protein: CSAKSLAGGQRSSYNEQFF.

The rearrangement links TRBV7-6 to TRBJ1-5; TRBD1 matches 7 bases. The CDR3 runs 16 residues. Germline assignment: CDR1 SGHVS and CDR2 FNYEAQ. V was clipped by 5 bases and J by 4 bases; unmatched bases: 11. CDR3 region: CASSRGEGTVNQPQHF. In DNA form, the CDR3 reads TGTGCCAGCAGCCGGGGGGAAGGGACAGTAAATCAGCCCCAGCATTTT.